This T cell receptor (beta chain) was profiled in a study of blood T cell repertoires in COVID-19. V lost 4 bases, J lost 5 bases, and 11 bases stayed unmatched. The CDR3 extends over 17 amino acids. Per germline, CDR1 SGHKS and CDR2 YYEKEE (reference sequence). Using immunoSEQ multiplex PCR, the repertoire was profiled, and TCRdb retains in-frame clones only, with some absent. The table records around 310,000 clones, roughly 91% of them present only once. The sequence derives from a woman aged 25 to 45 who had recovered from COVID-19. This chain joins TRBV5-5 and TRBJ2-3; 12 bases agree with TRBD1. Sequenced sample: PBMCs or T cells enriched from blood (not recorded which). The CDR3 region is CASSPIPGQGAGDTQYF. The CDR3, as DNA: TGTGCCAGCAGCCCTATCCCGGGACAGGGGGCGGGAGATACGCAGTATTTT.